This T cell receptor (beta chain) was sequenced during a study of a mutant IDH1 vaccine in newly diagnosed glioma. Looking at the study overall: Vaccination was launched 4-6 weeks after radiotherapy alone, or with temozolomide cycles.

Sequencing was performed with immunoSEQ multiplex PCR; in TCRdb, only in-frame clones are kept and a portion is missing. The table shows approximately 60,000 clones, with around 82% occurring only once. Looked up from germline, CDR1 is LGHNA and CDR2 is YSLEER. The CDR3 covers 16 residues. Deletions cut 4 bases from V and 7 bases from J, with 20 bases between. Sample time point: week 5, during vaccination. Mutant IDH1 20-mer peptide, at 300 ug, made up each vaccine dose, with topical imiquimod. About this clone: What it binds is not known.

This sequence joins TRBV4-3 and TRBJ2-1; TRBD2 is a possible D gene (7 bases). This clonotype was sampled from a woman aged 18-35 years with glioma. Some clones in this sample may be carry-over from other donors' samples. Sequenced material: PBMCs, taken from a glioma patient whose treatment included an IDH1 peptide vaccine. CDR3 coding DNA: TGCGCCAGCAGCCTAAGGATCCAGGGAGGGGGAAATGAGCAGTTCTTC. Protein sequence: CASSLRIQGGGNEQFF.